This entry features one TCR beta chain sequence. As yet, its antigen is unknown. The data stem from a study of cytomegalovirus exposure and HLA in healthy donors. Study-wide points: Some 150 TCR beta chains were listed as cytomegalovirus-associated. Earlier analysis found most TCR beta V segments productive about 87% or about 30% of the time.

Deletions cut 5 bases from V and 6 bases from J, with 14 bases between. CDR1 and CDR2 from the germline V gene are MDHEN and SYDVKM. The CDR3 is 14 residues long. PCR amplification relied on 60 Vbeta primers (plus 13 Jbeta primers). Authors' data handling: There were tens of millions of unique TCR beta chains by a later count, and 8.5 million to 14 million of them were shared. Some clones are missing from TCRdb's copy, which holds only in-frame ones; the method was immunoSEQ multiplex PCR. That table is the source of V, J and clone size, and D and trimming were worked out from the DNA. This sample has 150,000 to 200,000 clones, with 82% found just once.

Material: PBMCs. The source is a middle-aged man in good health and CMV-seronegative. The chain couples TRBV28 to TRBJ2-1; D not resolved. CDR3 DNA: TGTGCCAGCAGTCTCCCCTCGCGGATCAATGAGCAGTTCTTC. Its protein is CASSLPSRINEQFF.